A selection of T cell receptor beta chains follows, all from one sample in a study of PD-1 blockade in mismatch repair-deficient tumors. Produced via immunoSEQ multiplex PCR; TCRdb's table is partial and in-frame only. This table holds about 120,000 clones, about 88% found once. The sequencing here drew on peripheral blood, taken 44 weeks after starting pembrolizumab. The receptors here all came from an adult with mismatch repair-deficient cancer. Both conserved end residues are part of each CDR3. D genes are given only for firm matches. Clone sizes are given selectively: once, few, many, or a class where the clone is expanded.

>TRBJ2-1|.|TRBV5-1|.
TGCGCCAGCAGCCCCTTTAGCGGAAAGGGTTCCTACAATGAGCAGTTCTTC
CASSPFSGKGSYNEQFF
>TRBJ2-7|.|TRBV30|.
TGTGCCTGGGAGGGGAGAACAAGGTACGAGCAGTACTTC
CAWEGRTRYEQYF
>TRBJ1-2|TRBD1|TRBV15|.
TGTGCCACCAGACAGGGGGCGAGGTATGGCTACACCTTC
CATRQGARYGYTF
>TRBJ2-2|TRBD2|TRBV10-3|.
TGTGCCATCAGTGAGGGGATTAGCGGGAGCGGCACCGGGGAGCTGTTTTTT
CAISEGISGSGTGELFF
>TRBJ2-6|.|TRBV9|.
TGTGCCAGCGGGGGGGGCAGGGGTTTTGGGGCCAACGTCCTGACTTTC
CASGGGRGFGANVLTF
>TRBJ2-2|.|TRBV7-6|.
TGTGCCAGCAGCCCTCTAGGGGAAGTGGCCGGGGAGCTGTTTTTT
CASSPLGEVAGELFF
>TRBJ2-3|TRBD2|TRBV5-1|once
TGCGCCAGCAGTTGGACTAGCGGGAGGGCCCGCACAGATACGCAGTATTTT
CASSWTSGRARTDTQYF
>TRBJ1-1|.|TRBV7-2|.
TGTGCCAGCAGCTCTTACAGGAAAAACACTGAAGCTTTCTTT
CASSSYRKNTEAFF
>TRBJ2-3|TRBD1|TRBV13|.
TGTGCCAGCAGCTTAGGCCTGAGGGACAGGTCGATCCATACGCAGTATTTT
CASSLGLRDRSIHTQYF
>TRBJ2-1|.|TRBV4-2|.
TGTGCCAGCAGCAGTGACGAATACAATGAGCAGTTCTTC
CASSSDEYNEQFF
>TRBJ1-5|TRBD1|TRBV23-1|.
TGCGCCAGCAGGTCCGGACAGGGGGTCGCAAATAGCAATCAGCCCCAGCATTTT
CASRSGQGVANSNQPQHF
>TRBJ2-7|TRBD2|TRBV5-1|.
TGCGCCAGCAGCAGAACCGGGACTAGAGGTGAGCAGTACTTC
CASSRTGTRGEQYF
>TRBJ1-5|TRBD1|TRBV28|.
TGTGCCAGCACCCAGAGACAGGGGACAATCCGGCCCCAGCATTTT
CASTQRQGTIRPQHF
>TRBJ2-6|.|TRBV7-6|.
TGTGCCAGCAGTCCAATTGGGGCCAACGTCCTGACTTTC
CASSPIGANVLTF
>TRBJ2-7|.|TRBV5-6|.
TGTGCCAGCAGCTTGGGGACAGCTTCCTACGAGCAGTACTTC
CASSLGTASYEQYF
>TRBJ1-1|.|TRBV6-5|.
TGTGCCAGCAGTTACTCGGGTTACACTGAAGCTTTCTTT
CASSYSGYTEAFF
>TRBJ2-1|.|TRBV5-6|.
TGTGCCAGCAGCCCTGGAGGCAATGAGCAGTTCTTC
CASSPGGNEQFF
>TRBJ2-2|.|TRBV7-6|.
TGTGCCAGCAGCCCCCCTGGATCCGGGGAGCTGTTTTTT
CASSPPGSGELFF
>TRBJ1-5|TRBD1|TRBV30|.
TGTGCCTGGAATGTATGGGGACAGGGGAAAAGGAGCAATCAGCCCCAGCATTTT
CAWNVWGQGKRSNQPQHF
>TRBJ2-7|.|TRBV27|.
TGTGCCAGCCGGGGGCTCTACGAGCAGTACTTC
CASRGLYEQYF
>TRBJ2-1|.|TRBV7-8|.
TGTGCCAGCAGGAAGACAGTTTCGAGCTCCTACAATGAGCAGTTCTTC
CASRKTVSSSYNEQFF
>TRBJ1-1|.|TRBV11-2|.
TGTGCCAGCAGCCCTATAAAGTTGCCTGAAGCTTTCTTT
CASSPIKLPEAFF
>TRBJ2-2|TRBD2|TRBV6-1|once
TGTGCCAGCAGTGCCGGGACTAGCGGGAGTCGGAGGACCGGGGAGCTGTTTTTT
CASSAGTSGSRRTGELFF
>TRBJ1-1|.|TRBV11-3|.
TGTGCCAGCAGCTTAGTCTTCAGGGACCGTGAAGCTTTCTTT
CASSLVFRDREAFF
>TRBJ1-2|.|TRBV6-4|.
TGTGCCAGCAGTGACTGCGCGACAGAGCGAAAAACGTGGGGAGGTCCGTGGGCCCCCGCCTTC
CASSDCATERKTWGGPWAPAF
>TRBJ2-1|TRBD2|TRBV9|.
TGTGCCAGCAGCGCCGGGACTAGTCTTATTGATGAGCAGTTCTTC
CASSAGTSLIDEQFF
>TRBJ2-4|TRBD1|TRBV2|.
TGTGCCAGCAGTGACAGGGGGCTGGGCATTCAGTACTTC
CASSDRGLGIQYF
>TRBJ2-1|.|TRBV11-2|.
TGTGCCAGCAGCAGCCTACGAGGCTCCTACAATGAGCAGTTCTTC
CASSSLRGSYNEQFF
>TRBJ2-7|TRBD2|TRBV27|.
TGTGCCAGCAGTTTATCGAGGGTAGCGGGGGGATACGAGCAGTACTTC
CASSLSRVAGGYEQYF
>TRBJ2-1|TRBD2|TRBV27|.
TGTGCCAGCAGTTTTGGGGTGAGCGGGATGGAGCAGTTCTTC
CASSFGVSGMEQFF
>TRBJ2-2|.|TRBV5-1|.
TGCGCCAGCAGTGGGGGGGCTAGCGGCAACACCGGGGAGCTGTTTTTT
CASSGGASGNTGELFF
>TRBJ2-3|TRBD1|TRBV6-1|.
TGTGCCAGCAGTGAAGCAACAGGGGGCGCAGATACGCAGTATTTT
CASSEATGGADTQYF
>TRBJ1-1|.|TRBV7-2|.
TGTGCCAGCAGCTCGCAGGGATCTTCTGAAGCTTTCTTT
CASSSQGSSEAFF
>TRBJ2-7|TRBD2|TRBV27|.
TGTGCCAGCAGCCCATCGGATGGCGGGAGGGGCGAGCAGTACTTC
CASSPSDGGRGEQYF
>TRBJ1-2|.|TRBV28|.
TGTGCCAGCAGTCCCCCGGCACCCTACTATGGCTACACCTTC
CASSPPAPYYGYTF
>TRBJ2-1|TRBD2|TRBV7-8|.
TGTGCCAGCAGCTTAGAGGGGCGGGAGGGCTCCTACAATGAGCAGTTCTTC
CASSLEGREGSYNEQFF
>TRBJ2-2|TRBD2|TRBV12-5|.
TGTGCTAGTACCCCTAGCGGGACGAACACCGGGGAGCTGTTTTTT
CASTPSGTNTGELFF
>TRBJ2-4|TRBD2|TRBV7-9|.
TGTGCCAGCAGCTTATCTAGCGGGAGGGCCGAGGCCAAAAACATTCAGTACTTC
CASSLSSGRAEAKNIQYF
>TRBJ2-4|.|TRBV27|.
TGTGCCAGCATCGTCGGAAACATTCAGTACTTC
CASIVGNIQYF
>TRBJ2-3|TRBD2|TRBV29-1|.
TGCAGCGTGTGGGGAGGGGAAGTGATCGCAGATACGCAGTATTTT
CSVWGGEVIADTQYF
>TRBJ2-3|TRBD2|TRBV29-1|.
TGCAGCGTTGAAGAAGGCGTGGGACTAGTCGTTTTGGATACGCAGTATTTT
CSVEEGVGLVVLDTQYF
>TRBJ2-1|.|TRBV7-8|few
TGTGCCAGCAGCCCCGGCCGGGAGAATGAGCAGTTCTTC
CASSPGRENEQFF
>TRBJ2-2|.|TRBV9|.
TGTGCCAGCAGCGCAAGCTCGTTGCCAGTGGGGGGGGAGCTGTTTTTT
CASSASSLPVGGELFF
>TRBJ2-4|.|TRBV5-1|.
TGCGCCAGCAGCTTTCCGACCGGCGATGGGATCAAAAACATTCAGTACTTC
CASSFPTGDGIKNIQYF
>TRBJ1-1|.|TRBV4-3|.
TGCGCCAGCAGCCGTTCCACGGGGACTGAAGCTTTCTTT
CASSRSTGTEAFF
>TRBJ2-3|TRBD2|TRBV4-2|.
TGTGCCAGCAGCCAAGAATCACGACTAGCGGGAGGAGATACGCAGTATTTT
CASSQESRLAGGDTQYF
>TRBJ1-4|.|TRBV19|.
TGTGCCAGTACCGTAGGGGACCCCAAGGGGAAACTGTTTTTT
CASTVGDPKGKLFF
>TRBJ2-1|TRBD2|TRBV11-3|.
TGTGCCAGCAGCCTCAGGACTAGCGGGACGTTCTTC
CASSLRTSGTFF
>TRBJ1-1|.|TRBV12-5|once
TGTGCTAGTGGTTTGGCCTCCTTAGCTCCTGAAGCTTTCTTT
CASGLASLAPEAFF
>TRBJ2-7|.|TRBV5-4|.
TGTGCCAGCAGACCGCCGGGGACGGGGCACGAGCAGTACTTC
CASRPPGTGHEQYF
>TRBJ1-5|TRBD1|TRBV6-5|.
TGTGCCAGCACCAGGGACAGGGCTCAGCCCCAGCATTTT
CASTRDRAQPQHF